This T cell receptor beta chain was captured in a study of shared clonotypes between healthy human individuals. The study drew all its donors from Caucasian adults living in Nashville, Tennessee. CD45RA+ naive and CD45RA-negative memory subsets were separated from CD4+ cells. TCRdb's table, derived via immunoSEQ multiplex PCR, lists solely in-frame clones and lacks some. The sample carries roughly 1,000,000 clones, about four fifths recorded once. Germline CDR1 is SGHTA and CDR2 is FQGNSA. Trimming removed 5 bases at V and 7 bases at J, with 17 bases between. The CDR3 spans 15 residues. The rearrangement links TRBV7-2 to TRBJ1-4, with no clear D. The source is a man younger than 35 in good health. Some clones in this sample may be carry-over from other donors' samples. The specimen was memory CD4+ T cells from PBMCs. The subset was: CD45RA-negative fraction. The CDR3 DNA reads as TGTGCCAGCAGCCCCCAGTTTTCTATAGGTGAAAAACTGTTTTTT. Amino acid sequence: CASSPQFSIGEKLFF.